The 16 T cell receptor beta chains below come from one sample, sequenced in a study of T cells in localized non-small cell lung cancer. Here immunoSEQ multiplex PCR was the method, and the copy in TCRdb shows in-frame clones only, minus some. This table holds 750 to 1,000 clones, about a fifth found once. Sequences were derived from normal lung tissue next to the tumor, sampled before any cancer treatment. These receptors were collected from a female donor older than 55 with stage II squamous cell lung carcinoma.

There are a few counts of this clone. The J gene is TRBJ2-2, the V gene TRBV19; TRBD2 matches 7 bases. Germline CDR1 LNHDA, CDR2 SQIVND (reference sequence). This CDR3 has 14 residues. V lost 6 bases, J lost 0 bases, and 1 base stayed unmatched. In DNA, the CDR3 is TGTGCCAGTAGAGCGGGACCGAACACCGGGGAGCTGTTTTTT. Translating gives CASRAGPNTGELFF.

The genes are TRBV19 and TRBJ2-1; TRBD2 is a possible D gene (6 bases). This CDR3 comprises 15 residues. Trimming took 7 bases from V and 0 from J, leaving 13 bases between them. The germline V gene encodes CDR1 LNHDA and CDR2 SQIVND (reference sequence). Here the CDR3 DNA reads TGTGCCAGTAACTGGGACTTTAGCTCCTACAATGAGCAGTTCTTC. Amino acids: CASNWDFSSYNEQFF.

A few counts support this clone. The chain carries TRBV6-8 and TRBJ2-7; weak D call: TRBD1 (5 bases). There are 15 residues in the CDR3. Trimming pared 3 bases from V and 2 bases from J, leaving 14 bases between. Germline V gene sequence: CDR1 MNHGY, CDR2 SAAAGT. CDR3 nucleotide sequence: TGTGCCAGCAGTTATGCCCGCAGGGCCCCCTACGAGCAGTACTTC. This encodes CASSYARRAPYEQYF.

The CDR3 bases are TGTGCCAGCACCATTGGGGGGGCAATAGAGAACACTGAAGCTTTCTTT. Translated: CASTIGGAIENTEAFF. The chain is built from TRBV14 and TRBJ1-1; perhaps TRBD1 as D (6 bases). Trimming took 7 bases from V and 1 from J, leaving 19 bases between them. CDR1 SGHDN and CDR2 FVKESK come from the germline V gene. This CDR3 region has 16 residues.

The chain couples TRBV29-1 to TRBJ1-5; D is ambiguous. Germline V gene lookup returns CDR1 SQVTM and CDR2 ANQGSEA. There are 13 residues in the CDR3. V lost 6 bases to trimming and J lost 3 bases, with 12 bases between them. CDR3 DNA sequence: TGCAGCGTCCACCCCGGGAACAATCAGCCCCAGCATTTT. Translated: CSVHPGNNQPQHF. Supplemented by reference TRBV29-1 and TRBJ1-5, the full variable domain reads SAVISQKPSRDICQRGTSLTIQCQVDSQVTMMFWYRQQPGQSLTLIATANQGSEATYESGFVIDKFPISRPNLTFSTLTVSNMSPEDSSIYLCSVHPGNNQPQHFGDGTRLSIL.

This clone has a handful of counts. The chain links TRBV6-8 to TRBJ1-3, with TRBD1 as a possible D gene (6 bases). V dropped 11 bases and J dropped 0 bases, with 14 bases sitting between them. Germline V gene data show CDR1 as MNHGY and CDR2 as SAAAGT. This CDR3 is 14 amino acids long. The chain's CDR3 is CAAGGAYSGNTIYF. The CDR3 DNA follows: TGTGCCGCCGGGGGGGCCTACTCTGGAAACACCATATATTTT.

This clone was seen more than once but under ten times. This chain uses TRBV9 with TRBJ1-5, with TRBD1 matching 8 bases. Germline lookup yields CDR1 SGDLS and CDR2 YYNGEE. The V gene end was trimmed by 6 bases and the J gene end by 0 bases; junction bases not matched to a gene: 11. The CDR3 loop spans 17 amino acids. The CDR3 loop reads CASTTNPGGYSNQPQHF. The CDR3 nucleotides are TGTGCCAGCACAACTAACCCAGGGGGCTATAGCAATCAGCCCCAGCATTTT.

The chain joins TRBV19 to TRBJ2-1; TRBD2 matches at 7 bases. Trimming took 7 bases from V and 6 from J; bases not matched to a gene: 12. Germline CDR1 reads LNHDA; CDR2 reads SQIVND (reference sequence). This CDR3 spans 15 amino acids. The CDR3 sequence: CASTLAGVPVNEQFF. As DNA, the CDR3 is TGTGCCAGTACCCTTGCGGGAGTCCCAGTCAATGAGCAGTTCTTC.

This clone showed up just a few times. The rearrangement links TRBV6-7 to TRBJ2-1; 9 bases match TRBD2. Being an ORF, TRBV6-7 has a function that is uncertain. Trimming removed 5 bases from V and 7 bases from J; junction bases left unmatched: 9. The CDR3 sequence is 15 residues long. The CDR3 nucleotides read TGTGCCAGCAGTCGAGCGGGGGGCCTAGGAAATGAGCAGTTCTTC. This encodes CASSRAGGLGNEQFF.

This chain connects TRBV30 to TRBJ1-3; maybe TRBD1 (5 bases). Germline V lookup: CDR1 GTSNPN, CDR2 SVGIG (reference sequence). The CDR3 sequence is 15 residues long. Between the trimmed V and J ends, which lost 3 bases and 0 bases, there was a span of 12 bases. The CDR3, as DNA: TGTGCCTGGAGGTGGGGACGGAGCTCTGGAAACACCATATATTTT. The encoded protein is CAWRWGRSSGNTIYF.

This clone was counted between two and nine times. V usage is TRBV28 and J usage is TRBJ2-1, with 11 bases identical to TRBD1. The junction had 3 bases not matched to a gene; V was cut back by 2 bases and J by 6 bases. This CDR3 is 15 amino acids long. Germline assignment: CDR1 MDHEN and CDR2 SYDVKM. The CDR3 bases are TGTGCCAGCAGTTTAGTTGGGACAGGGGGCAATGAGCAGTTCTTC. Translating it yields CASSLVGTGGNEQFF.

The chain uses TRBV9 and TRBJ2-7; 9 nucleotides match TRBD2. V lost 4 bases to trimming and J lost 4 bases; unmatched junction nucleotides: 6. This CDR3 comprises 14 residues. Germline V gene lookup returns CDR1 SGDLS and CDR2 YYNGEE. The CDR3 DNA sequence: TGTGCCAGCAGCCCGAGCGGGGGGCCTTACGAGCAGTACTTC. Translated: CASSPSGGPYEQYF.

This clone is deemed large (0.1 to 1%). The chain carries TRBV28 and TRBJ1-5; D call uncertain. This CDR3 is built from 16 residues. Germline-derived CDR1 and CDR2 are MDHEN and SYDVKM. The V end was cut by 5 bases, the J end by 1 base, with 15 bases between. CDR3 loop: CASSQIPDGSNQPQHF. In DNA, the CDR3 is TGTGCCAGCAGTCAGATTCCGGACGGAAGCAATCAGCCCCAGCATTTT.

The J gene is TRBJ2-3, the V gene TRBV11-3; D gene unclear. The CDR3 consists of 14 residues. The germline V and J ends were trimmed by 5 bases and 2 bases, with 11 bases remaining between them. The germline gives CDR1 SGHNT, CDR2 YENEEA. CDR3 nucleotides: TGTGCCAGCAGCCCCTCCGGATTCACAGATACGCAGTATTTT. Protein sequence: CASSPSGFTDTQYF.

The genes are TRBV15 and TRBJ1-1, with a tentative D call TRBD1 (5 bases). This CDR3 comprises 16 residues. V shed 0 bases and J shed 0 bases, with 11 bases lying between them. Looked up from germline, CDR1 is LNHNV and CDR2 is YYDKDF (reference sequence). DNA for the CDR3: TGTGCCACCAGCAGAGATAGGGGTGGGCTGAACACTGAAGCTTTCTTT. Translated: CATSRDRGGLNTEAFF.

This clone was detected a few times. The chain employs TRBV29-1 and TRBJ1-3; TRBD1 matches 7 bases. Trimming took 4 bases from V and 2 from J; bases not matched to a gene: 2. The CDR3 sequence is 13 residues long. Germline-derived CDR1 and CDR2 are SQVTM and ANQGSEA. The DNA for the CDR3 is TGCAGCGTTGGCGGACAGGCTGGAAACACCATATATTTT. Translation: CSVGGQAGNTIYF.